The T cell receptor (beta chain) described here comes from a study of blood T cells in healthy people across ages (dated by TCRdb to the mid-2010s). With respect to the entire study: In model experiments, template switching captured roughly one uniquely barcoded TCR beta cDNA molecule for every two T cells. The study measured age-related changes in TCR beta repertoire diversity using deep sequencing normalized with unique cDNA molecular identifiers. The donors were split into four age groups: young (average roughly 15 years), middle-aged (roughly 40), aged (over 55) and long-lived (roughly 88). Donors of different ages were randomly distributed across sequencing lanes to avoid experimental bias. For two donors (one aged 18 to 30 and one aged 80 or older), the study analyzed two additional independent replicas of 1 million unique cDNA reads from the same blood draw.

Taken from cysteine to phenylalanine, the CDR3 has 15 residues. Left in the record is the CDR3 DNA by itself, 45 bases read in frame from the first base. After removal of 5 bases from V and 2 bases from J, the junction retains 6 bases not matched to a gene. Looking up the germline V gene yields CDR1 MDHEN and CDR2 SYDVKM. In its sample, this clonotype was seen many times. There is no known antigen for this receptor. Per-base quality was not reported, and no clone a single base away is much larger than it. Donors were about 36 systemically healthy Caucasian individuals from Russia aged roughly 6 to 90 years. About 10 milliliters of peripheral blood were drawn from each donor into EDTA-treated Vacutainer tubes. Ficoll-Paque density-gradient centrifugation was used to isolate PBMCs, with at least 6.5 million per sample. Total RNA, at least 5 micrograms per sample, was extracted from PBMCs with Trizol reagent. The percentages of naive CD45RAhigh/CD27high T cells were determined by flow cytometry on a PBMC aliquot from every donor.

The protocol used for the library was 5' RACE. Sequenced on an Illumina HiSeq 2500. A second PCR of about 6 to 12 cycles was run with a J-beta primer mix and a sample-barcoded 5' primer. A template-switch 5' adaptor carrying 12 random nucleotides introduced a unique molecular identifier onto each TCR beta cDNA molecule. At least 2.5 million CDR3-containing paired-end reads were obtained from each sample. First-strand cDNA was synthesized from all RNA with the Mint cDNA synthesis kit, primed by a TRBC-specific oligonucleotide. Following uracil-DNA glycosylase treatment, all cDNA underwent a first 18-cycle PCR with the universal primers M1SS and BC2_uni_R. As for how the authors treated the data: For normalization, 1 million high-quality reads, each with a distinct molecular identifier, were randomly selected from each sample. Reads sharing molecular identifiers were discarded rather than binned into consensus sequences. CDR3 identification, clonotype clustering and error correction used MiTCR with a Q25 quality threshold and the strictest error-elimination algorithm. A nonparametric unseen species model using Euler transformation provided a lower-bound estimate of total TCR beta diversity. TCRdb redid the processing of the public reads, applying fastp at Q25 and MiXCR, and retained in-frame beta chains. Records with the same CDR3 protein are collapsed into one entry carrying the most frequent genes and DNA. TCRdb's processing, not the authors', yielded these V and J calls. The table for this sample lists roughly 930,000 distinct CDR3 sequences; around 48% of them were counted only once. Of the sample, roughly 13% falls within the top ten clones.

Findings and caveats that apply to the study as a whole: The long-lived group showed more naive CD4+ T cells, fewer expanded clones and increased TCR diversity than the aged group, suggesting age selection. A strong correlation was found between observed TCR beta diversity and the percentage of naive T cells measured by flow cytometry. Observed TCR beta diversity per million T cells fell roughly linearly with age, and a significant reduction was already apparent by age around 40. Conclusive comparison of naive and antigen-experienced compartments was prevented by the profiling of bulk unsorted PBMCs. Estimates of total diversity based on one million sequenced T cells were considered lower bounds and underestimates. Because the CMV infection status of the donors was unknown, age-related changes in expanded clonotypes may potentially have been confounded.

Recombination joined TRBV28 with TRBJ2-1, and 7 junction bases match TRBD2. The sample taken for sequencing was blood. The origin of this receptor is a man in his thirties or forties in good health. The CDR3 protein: CASSVTGGAYNEQFF. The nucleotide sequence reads TGTGCCAGCAGTGTGACGGGGGGAGCCTACAATGAGCAGTTCTTC.